The following is a T cell receptor beta chain sequence with its context. Antigen: not known. PCR employed 60 Vbeta and 13 Jbeta primers. Some clones are missing from TCRdb's copy, which holds only in-frame ones; the method was immunoSEQ multiplex PCR. This sample has some 180,000 clones, with roughly 87% found just once. These data come from a study of cytomegalovirus exposure and HLA in healthy donors. Study observations and caveats: A later analysis linked 15,000 to 20,000 TCR beta sequences to HLA alleles at 0.05 false discovery rate. TCR beta V- and J-gene trimming was later associated with a missense DCLRE1C variant. Most sequenced TCRs were rare (though some public TCRs occurred in many donors). Accurate prediction of HLA-A and HLA-B alleles (for most subjects) was reportedly achieved from TCR beta sequences.

The sequencing sample was made of PBMCs. This TCR derives from a boy under 10 years old in good health and CMV-seronegative.

The CDR3 protein is CASSVGSSSRRTEAFF. CDR3 bases: TGTGCCAGCAGCGTAGGGTCTAGTAGTCGGCGCACTGAAGCTTTCTTT. The chain combines TRBV9 with TRBJ1-1; D not resolved. The germline V and J ends were trimmed by 0 bases and 4 bases, with 16 bases remaining between them. This CDR3 comprises 16 residues. Germline V gives CDR1 SGDLS, CDR2 YYNGEE. The full variable domain, rest sourced from reference TRBV9 and TRBJ1-1, is DSGVTQTPKHLITATGQRVTLRCSPRSGDLSVYWYQQSLDQGLQFLIQYYNGEERAKGNILERFSAQQFPDLHSELNLSSLELGDSALYFCASSVGSSSRRTEAFFGQGTRLTVV.